This T cell receptor beta chain stems from a study of T cells after yellow fever vaccination. Findings and limits, study-wide: A minor fraction of clonotypes spanned both CD4 and CD8 compartments. FACS-sorted repertoires could harbor abundant contaminating bulk-population clonotypes. Though weaker, the secondary response peaked faster, on day 5 versus 15.

This clonotype was observed a handful of times. Its target is not known. Germline CDR1 and CDR2: ENHRY and SYGVKD. This CDR3 comprises 15 residues. V shed 6 bases and J 2 bases; nucleotides not matched to a gene: 8. In making TCR cDNA, 5'RACE template switching added a universal primer site and UMIs to it. TCRdb processed the 5' RACE reads anew with MiXCR; each CDR3 protein has one entry. The table has around 590,000 distinct CDR3 sequences, around 12% seen once. The sample here was PBMCs, taken on the day of the yellow fever booster vaccination. This chain joins TRBV10-3 and TRBJ2-3; 7 bases line up with TRBD1. The source of this sequence is a man aged 30 to 45 who received the YFV17D yellow fever vaccine. This CDR3 reads CAIRTPGQSTDTQYF. The CDR3 nucleotides are TGTGCCATCAGGACACCGGGACAGTCCACAGATACGCAGTATTTT.